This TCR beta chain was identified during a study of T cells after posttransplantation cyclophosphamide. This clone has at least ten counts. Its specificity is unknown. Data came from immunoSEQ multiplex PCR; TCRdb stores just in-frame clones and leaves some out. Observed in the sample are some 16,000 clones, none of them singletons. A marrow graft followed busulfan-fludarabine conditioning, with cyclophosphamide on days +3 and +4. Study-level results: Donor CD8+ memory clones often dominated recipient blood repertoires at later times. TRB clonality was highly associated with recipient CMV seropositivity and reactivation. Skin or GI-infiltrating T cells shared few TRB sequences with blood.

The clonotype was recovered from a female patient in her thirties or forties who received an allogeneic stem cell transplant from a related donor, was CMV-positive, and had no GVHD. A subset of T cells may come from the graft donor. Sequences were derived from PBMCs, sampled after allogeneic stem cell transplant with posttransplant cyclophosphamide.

The CDR3 reads CASSAILGGASYEQYF. CDR3 in DNA: TGCGCCAGCAGCGCAATTCTAGGAGGTGCGTCCTACGAGCAGTACTTC. The genes are TRBV5-1 and TRBJ2-7; perhaps TRBD2 as D (5 bases). Germline CDR1 SGHRS, CDR2 YFSETQ. This CDR3 comprises 16 residues. V shed 4 bases and J shed 1 base, with 18 bases lying between them.